The 21 T cell receptor beta chains below were found in one sample sequenced in a study of beta chain features in type 1 diabetes. Their antigens remain unidentified. Study-level points and caveats: TCRB CDR3 length was moderately but significantly reduced in all four CD4+ subsets of Type 1 diabetes patients.

Reverse transcription of all isolated RNA meant that expressed TCRB transcripts were sequenced. Clones were read by immunoSEQ multiplex PCR, and TCRdb kept only the in-frame ones, dropping some. The sample lists around 650,000 clones; 9.5% to 15% were seen once. The specimen sequenced was naive CD4+ T cells from blood. The origin of the receptors is a young man with type 1 diabetes.

This clone was counted between two and nine times. This chain links TRBV2 with TRBJ2-3, with 9 bases lining up with TRBD1. Unmatched junction bases numbered 5, after V lost 6 bases and J lost 1 base. The length of the CDR3 is 15 residues. The germline CDR1 and CDR2 sequences are SNHLY and FYNNEI. In DNA form, the CDR3 reads TGTGCCAGCAGGGTGACAGGGGGTCGCACAGATACGCAGTATTTT. Protein: CASRVTGGRTDTQYF.

This clone occurred a few times. V and J are TRBV4-2 and TRBJ1-6, with 7 bases identical to TRBD1. The V segment lost 2 bases and the J segment 11 bases; nucleotides outside the gene matches: 6. Germline V gene data show CDR1 as LGHNA and CDR2 as YNFKEQ. The CDR3 extends over 14 amino acids. Here the CDR3 reads CASSQTLQGPPLHF. The CDR3 coding sequence is TGTGCCAGCAGCCAAACCCTACAGGGGCCACCCCTCCACTTT.

This clone was seen a handful of times. The V and J genes are TRBV6-5 and TRBJ2-2; 10 nucleotides line up with TRBD2. V lost 4 bases to trimming and J lost 0 bases; unmatched junction nucleotides: 2. CDR3 length: 16 residues. CDR1 and CDR2 (germline): MNHEY, SVGAGI. This CDR3 reads CASSWLAGANTGELFF. The DNA of the CDR3 is TGTGCCAGCAGTTGGCTAGCGGGAGCGAACACCGGGGAGCTGTTTTTT.

V gene TRBV14 combines with J gene TRBJ2-1, with 7 positions matching TRBD2. V lost 1 base and J lost 2; bases outside the gene matches: 2. The CDR3 loop spans 15 amino acids. The germline V gene has CDR1 SGHDN and CDR2 FVKESK. The CDR3 loop reads CASSQVRGAYNEQFF. As DNA, the CDR3 is TGTGCCAGCAGCCAAGTTCGGGGGGCCTACAATGAGCAGTTCTTC.

Details on this clone: A read error may account for a junction end that differs from germline. The rearrangement joins TRBV6-5 to TRBJ1-2; 7 bases are shared with TRBD1. The CDR3 has 12 amino acids. The germline CDR1 and CDR2 sequences are MNHEY and SVGAGI. In DNA form, the CDR3 reads TGTGCCAGCAGTTACGTGACAGGGCCCCTCGGCTTC. Translated, it gives CASSYVTGPLGF.

This clone has more than one count but fewer than ten. The chain combines TRBV5-4 with TRBJ1-1; unclear D gene. Per germline, CDR1 SGHNT and CDR2 YYREEE (reference sequence). The CDR3 loop spans 14 amino acids. Between the trimmed V and J ends, which lost 1 base and 1 base, there was a span of 8 bases. CDR3 region: CASSLIRGNTEAFF. The CDR3, as DNA: TGTGCCAGCAGCTTGATACGGGGGAACACTGAAGCTTTCTTT.

The V and J genes are TRBV5-6 and TRBJ1-5; 8 positions match TRBD1. The CDR3 runs 15 residues. J lost 4 bases, V lost 1 base, and 4 bases had no gene match. CDR1 is SGHDT and CDR2 is YYEEEE in the germline V gene. The CDR3 region is CASSLTGGANQPQHF. CDR3 in DNA: TGTGCCAGCAGCTTGACAGGGGGTGCGAATCAGCCCCAGCATTTT.

CDR3 DNA: TGTGCCAGCAGTTCATCCGGGACAGTCCGCTACAATGAGCAGTTCTTC. Its protein is CASSSSGTVRYNEQFF. The V gene is TRBV28, the J gene TRBJ2-1, with TRBD1 matching 7 bases. This CDR3 is built from 16 residues. Germline CDR1 MDHEN, CDR2 SYDVKM. V lost 4 bases to trimming and J lost 3 bases; unmatched junction nucleotides: 9.

V gene TRBV9 combines with J gene TRBJ2-7; 7 nucleotides agree with TRBD1. Germline lookup yields CDR1 SGDLS and CDR2 YYNGEE. The CDR3 runs 14 residues. The junction had 3 bases not matched to a gene; V was cut back by 3 bases and J by 0 bases. The CDR3 bases are TGTGCCAGCAGCGCGGGACAGATCTCCTACGAGCAGTACTTC. Protein sequence: CASSAGQISYEQYF.

The chain uses TRBV9 and TRBJ1-6; 8 positions match TRBD1. The CDR3 contains 15 residues. Germline V CDR1 and CDR2: SGDLS, YYNGEE. Trimming at V came to 0 bases and at J to 8 bases, leaving 4 bases not matched to a gene. The CDR3 nucleotides are TGTGCCAGCAGCGTAGAGACAGGGGAACATTCACCCCTCCACTTT. Its protein product is CASSVETGEHSPLHF. The full variable domain, with the rest looked up from reference TRBV9 and TRBJ1-6, is DSGVTQTPKHLITATGQRVTLRCSPRSGDLSVYWYQQSLDQGLQFLIQYYNGEERAKGNILERFSAQQFPDLHSELNLSSLELGDSALYFCASSVETGEHSPLHFGNGTRLTVT.

Only a few counts were recorded for this clone. This chain connects TRBV7-9 to TRBJ2-7, with D perhaps given as TRBD1 or TRBD2 (7 bases each). The CDR3 is made up of 14 amino acids. Germline CDR1 SEHNR, CDR2 FQNEAQ (reference sequence). Trimming removed 5 bases at V and 2 bases at J, with 13 bases between. The CDR3 DNA reads TGTGCCAGCAGCGCAGGGGGGGCAACCTACGAGCAGTACTTC. This gives the protein CASSAGGATYEQYF.

The chain recombines TRBV28 with TRBJ2-5; a possible D gene is TRBD1 (6 bases). CDR1 MDHEN and CDR2 SYDVKM come from the germline V gene. The CDR3 totals 15 residues. Trimming pared 2 bases from V and 5 bases from J, leaving 15 bases between. The CDR3 coding sequence is TGTGCCAGCAGTTTAGCTGTTGGGGGCCGGGAGACCCAGTACTTC. Amino acid sequence: CASSLAVGGRETQYF.

This clone was seen only a few times. The V gene is TRBV19, the J gene TRBJ1-5; TRBD1 agrees at 10 bases. This CDR3 is 15 amino acids long. The germline gives CDR1 LNHDA, CDR2 SQIVND (reference sequence). The J segment lost 2 bases and the V segment lost 5 bases, leaving 3 bases of the junction unmatched. This CDR3 reads CASSGTGVGNQPQHF. The CDR3 nucleotides read TGTGCCAGTAGTGGGACAGGGGTCGGCAATCAGCCCCAGCATTTT.

This rearrangement joins TRBV7-2 to TRBJ2-1; 10 nucleotides agree with TRBD1. Germline CDR1 and CDR2: SGHTA and FQGNSA. The V gene end was trimmed by 5 bases and the J gene end by 7 bases; junction bases not matched to a gene: 2. The CDR3 has 13 residues. CDR3 loop: CASSRGQGNEQFF. DNA of the CDR3: TGTGCCAGCAGCAGGGGACAGGGGAATGAGCAGTTCTTC.

This chain uses TRBV29-1 with TRBJ2-7, with 12 positions matching TRBD1. The CDR3 sequence is 14 residues long. Unmatched junction bases numbered 8, after V lost 6 bases and J lost 5 bases. CDR1 and CDR2 (germline): SQVTM, ANQGSEA. In nucleotides, the CDR3 is TGCAGCGTGGCGGGACAGGGGGCGGCCAACGAGCAGTACTTC. Amino acid sequence: CSVAGQGAANEQYF.

This chain uses TRBV4-3 with TRBJ2-3; 10 positions agree with TRBD2. CDR1 LGHNA and CDR2 YSLEER come from the germline V gene. Trimming at V came to 3 bases and at J to 2 bases, leaving 5 bases not matched to a gene. The CDR3 has 16 residues. The DNA for the CDR3 is TGCGCCAGCAGCCATCAACTAGCGGGGACCACAGATACGCAGTATTTT. Translating gives CASSHQLAGTTDTQYF.

The chain combines TRBV7-2 with TRBJ2-5; 8 bases are shared with TRBD1. This CDR3 has 13 amino acids. With V trimmed by 6 bases and J by 5 bases, 5 bases remained unmatched. Germline CDR1 is SGHTA and CDR2 is FQGNSA. The CDR3 spells CASRFGDRETQYF. Written as DNA, the CDR3 is TGTGCCAGCAGATTTGGGGACAGGGAGACCCAGTACTTC.

The chain has TRBV6-5 and TRBJ2-3; D is tentatively TRBD1 or TRBD2 (6 bases each). Trimming left V 0 bases short and J 9 bases short, with 13 bases between. This CDR3 is 14 amino acids long. The germline gives CDR1 MNHEY, CDR2 SVGAGI. The CDR3 DNA reads as TGTGCCAGCAGTTACTCGGTTAGGGGGGAGACGCAGTATTTT. Its translation is CASSYSVRGETQYF.

The chain links TRBV4-2 to TRBJ1-2, with D possibly being TRBD1 (6 bases). The germline V gene encodes CDR1 LGHNA and CDR2 YNFKEQ. Between the trimmed V and J ends, which lost 4 bases and 6 bases, there was a span of 12 bases. CDR3 length: 13 residues. This CDR3 reads CASSLGAGHGYTF. DNA for the CDR3: TGTGCCAGCAGCCTGGGGGCAGGGCATGGCTACACCTTC.

The chain links TRBV9 to TRBJ2-5; D perhaps matches TRBD2 (6 bases). This CDR3 is 13 amino acids long. Germline-derived CDR1 and CDR2 are SGDLS and YYNGEE. The V and J ends lost 4 bases and 6 bases respectively, with 13 bases between them. The DNA of the CDR3 is TGTGCCAGCAGCACCAGGGACTTCCAGACCCAGTACTTC. This encodes CASSTRDFQTQYF.

The chain uses TRBV21-1 and TRBJ1-5; the table gives TRBD1 as D, unverified against the DNA. TRBV21-1 corresponds to a pseudogene. The CDR3 has 19 residues. The CDR3 loop reads CASSKGGLFGDRVSQPQHF. The CDR3 DNA reads as TGTGCCAGCAGCAAAGGTGGGCTCTTCGGGGACAGGGTCAGTCAGCCCCAGCATTTT.